This TCR beta chain was profiled in a study of response to subunit inactivated influenza vaccine. CDR1 is SGHRS and CDR2 is YFSETQ in the germline V gene. This CDR3 is 15 amino acids long. With 4 bases removed from V and 3 bases from J, the gap between germline ends came to 14 bases. MiXCR, run by TCRdb on the RT-PCR reads, gives a single entry per CDR3 protein. The sample lists a few hundred thousand distinct CDR3 sequences; about a fifth were seen once. The J gene is TRBJ1-5, the V gene TRBV5-1; tentatively, D is TRBD1 (5 bases). The source was PBMCs from blood, collected less than 22 months after vaccination. This receptor was obtained from a man aged 50 to 69 who received an inactivated influenza vaccine. The chain's CDR3 is CASSPGTGFNQPQHF. DNA of the CDR3: TGCGCCAGCAGCCCAGGGACCGGATTCAATCAGCCCCAGCATTTT. The whole variable domain, remainder taken from reference TRBV5-1 and TRBJ1-5, is KAGVTQTPRYLIKTRGQQVTLSCSPISGHRSVSWYQQTPGQGLQFLFEYFSETQRNKGNFPGRFSGRQFSNSRSEMNVSTLELGDSALYLCASSPGTGFNQPQHFGDGTRLSIL.